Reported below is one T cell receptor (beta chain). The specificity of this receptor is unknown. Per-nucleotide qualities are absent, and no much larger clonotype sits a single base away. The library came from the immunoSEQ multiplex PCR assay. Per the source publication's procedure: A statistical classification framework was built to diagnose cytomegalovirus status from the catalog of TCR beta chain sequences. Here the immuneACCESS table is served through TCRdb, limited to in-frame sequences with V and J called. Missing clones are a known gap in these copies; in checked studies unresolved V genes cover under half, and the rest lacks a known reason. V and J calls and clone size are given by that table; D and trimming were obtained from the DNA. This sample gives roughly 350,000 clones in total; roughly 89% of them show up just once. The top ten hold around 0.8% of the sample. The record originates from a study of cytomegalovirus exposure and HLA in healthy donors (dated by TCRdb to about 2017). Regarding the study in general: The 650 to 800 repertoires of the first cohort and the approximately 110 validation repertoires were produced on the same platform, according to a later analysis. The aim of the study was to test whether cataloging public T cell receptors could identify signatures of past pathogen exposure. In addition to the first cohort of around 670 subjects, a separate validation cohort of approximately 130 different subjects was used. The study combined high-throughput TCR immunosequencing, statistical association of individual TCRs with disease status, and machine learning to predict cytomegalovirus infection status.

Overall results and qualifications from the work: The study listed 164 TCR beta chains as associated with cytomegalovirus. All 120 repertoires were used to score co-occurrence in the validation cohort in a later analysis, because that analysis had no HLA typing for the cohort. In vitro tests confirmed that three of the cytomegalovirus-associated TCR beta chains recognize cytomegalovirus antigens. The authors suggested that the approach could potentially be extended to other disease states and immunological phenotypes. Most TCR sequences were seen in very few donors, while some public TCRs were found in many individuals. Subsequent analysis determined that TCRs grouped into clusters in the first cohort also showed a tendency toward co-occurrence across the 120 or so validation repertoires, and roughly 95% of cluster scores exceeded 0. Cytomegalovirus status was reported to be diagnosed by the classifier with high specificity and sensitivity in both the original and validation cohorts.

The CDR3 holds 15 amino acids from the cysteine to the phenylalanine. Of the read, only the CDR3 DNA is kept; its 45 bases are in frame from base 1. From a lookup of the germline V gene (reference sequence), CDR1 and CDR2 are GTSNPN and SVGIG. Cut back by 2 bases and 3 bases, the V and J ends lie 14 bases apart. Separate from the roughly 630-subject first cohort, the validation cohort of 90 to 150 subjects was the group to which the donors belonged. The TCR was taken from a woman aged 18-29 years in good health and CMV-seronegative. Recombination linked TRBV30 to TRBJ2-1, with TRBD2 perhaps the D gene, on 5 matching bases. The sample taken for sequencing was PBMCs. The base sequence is TGTGCCTGGAGTAACGGAGCGGATAACTACAATGAGCAGTTCTTC. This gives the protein CAWSNGADNYNEQFF.